The 25 T cell receptor beta chains below come from one sample, sequenced in a study of identical twins. TCRdb recomputed calls from the 5' RACE reads with MiXCR, one row per CDR3 protein. The sample consists of about 890,000 distinct CDR3 sequences, about 12% of them appearing once. The sample was also reused in another study, on yellow fever vaccine responses in identical twins.

The specimen was PBMCs. The receptors shown here come from a woman aged 18-30 years in good health.

The V call is TRBV20-1, the J call TRBJ1-5, with D possibly matching TRBD1 (6 bases). The CDR3 loop spans 16 amino acids. The V gene's germline CDR1 is DFQATT and CDR2 SNEGSKA (reference sequence). V was cut by 4 bases and J by 3 bases, with 19 bases left in between. Written as DNA, the CDR3 is TGCAGTGCTATCCAGGCCGGGGGGGCTGCCAATCAGCCCCAGCATTTT. This gives the protein CSAIQAGGAANQPQHF.

V usage is TRBV7-9 and J usage is TRBJ1-2; TRBD1 matches at 9 bases. This CDR3 contains 14 residues. Germline assignment: CDR1 SEHNR and CDR2 FQNEAQ (reference sequence). Unmatched junction bases numbered 8, after V lost 5 bases and J lost 7 bases. The CDR3 DNA sequence: TGTGCCAGCAGCCAAGGGACAGGGACGGCTGGCTACACCTTC. Translation gives CASSQGTGTAGYTF.

This chain uses TRBV27 with TRBJ1-4; D unresolved. V gave up 2 bases and J gave up 0 bases, with 10 bases separating them. The CDR3 runs 16 residues. Looked up from germline, CDR1 is MNHEY and CDR2 is SMNVEV (reference sequence). The CDR3 coding sequence is TGTGCCAGCAGTTTAGGGCGGAGAGCAACTAATGAAAAACTGTTTTTT. Amino acids: CASSLGRRATNEKLFF.

V and J are TRBV4-1 and TRBJ2-3; TRBD1 aligns across 7 bases. Germline-derived CDR1 and CDR2 are MGHRA and YSYEKL. The length of the CDR3 is 16 residues. Trimming removed 2 bases from V and 2 bases from J; junction bases left unmatched: 7. The CDR3 sequence: CASSQTWTGPTDTQYF. The CDR3 nucleotides are TGCGCCAGCAGCCAAACGTGGACAGGTCCCACAGATACGCAGTATTTT.

This clonotype was seen a handful of times. The CDR3 is CASSSWNWASGLSTDTQYF. The DNA of the CDR3 is TGTGCCAGCAGCTCATGGAACTGGGCTAGCGGTTTATCCACAGATACGCAGTATTTT. The chain employs TRBV3-1 and TRBJ2-3; TRBD2 matches at 7 bases. The CDR3 spans 19 residues. The germline V gene encodes CDR1 LGHDT and CDR2 YNNKEL (reference sequence). V lost 5 bases and J lost 2; bases outside the gene matches: 19.

This clonotype has only a few counts. The chain employs TRBV20-1 and TRBJ2-6; D uncertain. Between the trimmed V and J ends, which lost 1 base and 2 bases, there was a span of 9 bases. CDR3 length equals 15 residues. Germline V gives CDR1 DFQATT, CDR2 SNEGSKA (reference sequence). CDR3 loop: CSARADLTGANVLTF. The CDR3 nucleotides are TGCAGTGCTAGAGCTGACTTGACTGGGGCCAACGTCCTGACTTTC.

In this sample, this clonotype turned up a few times. The chain carries TRBV5-1 and TRBJ2-2, with D perhaps matching TRBD2 (5 bases). V was cut by 4 bases and J by 1 base, with 14 bases left in between. This CDR3 is 16 amino acids long. Germline lookup yields CDR1 SGHRS and CDR2 YFSETQ. CDR3: CASSLDPGKNTGELFF. The CDR3 DNA sequence: TGCGCCAGCAGCCTTGATCCCGGGAAGAACACCGGGGAGCTGTTTTTT.

This clonotype turned up a few times. V is TRBV4-1 and J is TRBJ2-5; maybe TRBD1 (6 bases). Germline V gene sequence: CDR1 MGHRA, CDR2 YSYEKL. This CDR3 is 16 amino acids long. The germline V and J ends were trimmed by 0 bases and 2 bases, with 13 bases remaining between them. CDR3 amino acids: CASSQEGAGVQETQYF. The DNA for the CDR3 is TGCGCCAGCAGCCAAGAAGGGGCAGGGGTACAAGAGACCCAGTACTTC.

This clonotype was found a few times. The chain has TRBV7-6 and TRBJ2-1; D is unclear. Trimming removed 3 bases at V and 4 bases at J, with 16 bases between. Germline CDR1 reads SGHVS; CDR2 reads FNYEAQ. The CDR3 is 16 residues long. CDR3 sequence reads: CASSFTLGRLYNEQFF. The CDR3 nucleotides read TGTGCCAGCAGCTTTACCCTTGGACGCCTATACAATGAGCAGTTCTTC.

Comments on this clonotype: Relative to the germline gene, one junction end is altered; a read error may explain this. The V call is TRBV20-1, the J call TRBJ1-1; D call uncertain. The germline V gene encodes CDR1 DFQATT and CDR2 SNEGSKA (reference sequence). This CDR3 contains 15 residues. The DNA for the CDR3 is TGCAGTGCCCCCCGTCTGCTGCCCCTGAACACTGAAGTTTTCTTT. Amino acid sequence: CSAPRLLPLNTEVFF.

This chain uses TRBV12-5 with TRBJ2-1; D is unresolved. CDR3 length: 14 residues. V was clipped by 4 bases and J by 4 bases, with 11 bases between them. CDR1 LGHNT and CDR2 FRNRAP come from the germline V gene. Here the CDR3 DNA reads TGTGCTAGTGGTTCTGGCAGGCAATACAATGAGCAGTTCTTC. Protein sequence: CASGSGRQYNEQFF.

As concerns this clonotype: A read error may account for a junction end that differs from germline. The chain has TRBV3-1 and TRBJ2-7; 10 bases agree with TRBD2. The CDR3 has 15 amino acids. The V gene's germline CDR1 is LGHDT and CDR2 YNNKEL (reference sequence). Here the CDR3 DNA reads TGTGCCACCAGCCGAAAGCGGGAGGGTAACTACGAGCAGTACTTC. Its translation is CATSRKREGNYEQYF.

This clonotype was picked up a small number of times. J is TRBJ2-7 and V is TRBV7-2, with TRBD1 matching 8 bases. The CDR3 covers 17 residues. Germline V gene data show CDR1 as SGHTA and CDR2 as FQGNSA. With V trimmed by 2 bases and J by 2 bases, 11 bases remained unmatched. CDR3 residues: CASSLKAGTGITYEQYF. The CDR3 coding sequence is TGTGCCAGCAGCTTAAAGGCGGGGACAGGCATAACCTACGAGCAGTACTTC.

The chain combines TRBV11-2 with TRBJ1-1, with no clear D. V was trimmed by 5 bases and J by 0 bases, leaving 10 bases between them. CDR1 is SGHAT and CDR2 is FQNNGV in the germline V gene. This CDR3 is 14 amino acids long. The DNA of the CDR3 is TGTGCCAGCAGCCCCCAACGGGTGAACACTGAAGCTTTCTTT. This gives the protein CASSPQRVNTEAFF.

The chain couples TRBV7-6 to TRBJ1-1; D not certain. Germline CDR1 SGHVS, CDR2 FNYEAQ. The CDR3 runs 12 residues. V lost 5 bases, J lost 7 bases, and 11 bases lay in between. CDR3 protein: CASSATQNEAFF. The CDR3 DNA reads TGTGCCAGCAGCGCGACACAGAATGAAGCTTTCTTT. Full variable domain (outside the CDR3, taken from reference TRBV7-6 and TRBJ1-1): GAGVSQSPRYKVTKRGQDVALRCDPISGHVSLYWYRQALGQGPEFLTYFNYEAQQDKSGLPNDRFSAERPEGSISTLTIQRTEQRDSAMYRCASSATQNEAFFGQGTRLTVV.

This clonotype was counted only a few times. The V call is TRBV6-1, the J call TRBJ2-7; 9 positions match TRBD1. The V gene's germline CDR1 is MNHNS and CDR2 SASEGT. Losses at the gene ends were 4 bases for V and 3 bases for J; bases not matched to a gene: 7. This CDR3 has 15 residues. The CDR3 bases are TGTGCCAGCAGTGCCACCGGGACAGGGCTCTACGAGCAGTACTTC. The encoded protein is CASSATGTGLYEQYF.

V and J are TRBV11-1 and TRBJ2-7, with 10 nucleotides matching TRBD2. Trimming at V came to 4 bases and at J to 1 base, leaving 13 bases not matched to a gene. Germline V CDR1 and CDR2: SGHAT, FQDESV (reference sequence). There are 18 residues in the CDR3. CDR3 sequence: CASSSDRASGRSSYEQYF. Written as DNA, the CDR3 is TGTGCCAGCAGCTCCGATAGGGCTAGCGGGAGATCATCCTACGAGCAGTACTTC. The full variable domain, in which reference TRBV11-1 and TRBJ2-7 provide the parts outside the CDR3, is EAEVAQSPRYKITEKSQAVAFWCDPISGHATLYWYRQILGQGPELLVQFQDESVVDDSQLPKDRFSAERLKGVDSTLKIQPAELGDSAMYLCASSSDRASGRSSYEQYFGPGTRLTVT.

There are a few counts of this clonotype. V gene TRBV12-2 combines with J gene TRBJ2-7; TRBD1, the table's D call, was not compared with the DNA. TRBV12-2 is labeled a pseudogene. The CDR3 covers 16 residues. The CDR3, as DNA: TGTGCAAGTCGCTTAGAGTCATCGGACACGACCTACGAGCAGTACGTC. This translates into CASRLESSDTTYEQYV.

This rearrangement joins TRBV6-5 to TRBJ2-1; tentative D call: TRBD2 (6 bases). The CDR3 extends over 15 amino acids. Trimming cost V 1 base and J 7 bases, with 14 bases left between them. The germline CDR1 and CDR2 sequences are MNHEY and SVGAGI. The CDR3, as DNA: TGTGCCAGCAGTTACTTGGGGATGGGGGGTAATGAGCAGTTCTTC. Its protein product is CASSYLGMGGNEQFF.

The chain has TRBV5-1 and TRBJ2-5; 10 bases are shared with TRBD2. Germline CDR1 reads SGHRS; CDR2 reads YFSETQ. This CDR3 has 15 amino acids. V lost 4 bases and J lost 5; bases outside the gene matches: 8. CDR3 protein: CASSKREGGRETQYF. CDR3 nucleotide sequence: TGCGCCAGCAGCAAGCGGGAGGGCGGGCGTGAGACCCAGTACTTC.

This CDR3 is CAISESVGRGTQETQYF. CDR3 DNA: TGTGCCATCAGTGAGTCGGTAGGCAGGGGGACGCAAGAGACCCAGTACTTC. V and J are TRBV10-3 and TRBJ2-5, with 7 nucleotides matching TRBD1. Germline V gives CDR1 ENHRY, CDR2 SYGVKD. The J segment lost 2 bases and the V segment lost 0 bases, leaving 9 bases of the junction unmatched. This CDR3 comprises 17 residues.

The rearrangement joins TRBV28 to TRBJ2-3; 7 nucleotides agree with TRBD1. Germline-derived CDR1 and CDR2 are MDHEN and SYDVKM. V lost 5 bases and J lost 0; bases outside the gene matches: 5. The CDR3 is 15 residues long. CDR3 bases: TGTGCCAGCAGTCTCGACAGGGACAGCACAGATACGCAGTATTTT. This gives the protein CASSLDRDSTDTQYF.

This clonotype was counted at least ten times. The chain links TRBV15 to TRBJ2-1; TRBD2 agrees at 7 bases. The V gene's germline CDR1 is LNHNV and CDR2 YYDKDF (reference sequence). J gave up 5 bases and V 3 bases, and 7 bases lay outside the gene matches. This CDR3 contains 15 residues. CDR3 sequence (DNA): TGTGCCACCAGCAGCTTGCGGGAGTTCCACAATGAGCAGTTCTTC. Translating it yields CATSSLREFHNEQFF. The complete variable domain, with remaining parts taken from reference TRBV15 and TRBJ2-1, reads DAMVIQNPRYQVTQFGKPVTLSCSQTLNHNVMYWYQQKSSQAPKLLFHYYDKDFNNEADTPDNFQSRRPNTSFCFLDIRSPGLGDTAMYLCATSSLREFHNEQFFGPGTRLTVL.

As regards this clonotype: At one end the junction does not follow the germline gene, possibly because of a read error. The chain employs TRBV20-1 and TRBJ2-5, with TRBD1 identical over 10 bases. In germline, CDR1 is DFQATT, CDR2 SNEGSKA (reference sequence). The CDR3 covers 14 residues. In DNA, the CDR3 is TGCAGTGAAGGGGACAGGGGAAGGAAGGAGACCCACTACTTC. Protein product: CSEGDRGRKETHYF.

Details on this clonotype: This may arise from a read error, as a much more abundant clone is one base away. The CDR3 region has the DNA TGTGCCACCAGTGATAACAATCAGCCCCAGCATTTT. This sequence encodes CATSDNNQPQHF. This sequence joins TRBV24-1 and TRBJ1-5; no definite D call. V dropped 3 bases and J dropped 3 bases, with 2 bases sitting between them. The CDR3 length is 12 residues. Germline values: CDR1 KGHDR, CDR2 SFDVKD.